This T cell receptor beta chain came from a study of cytotoxic CD8 clonotypes in ibrutinib-treated CLL. At the level of the study: In all, roughly twelve patients were relapsed/refractory, some 14 were treatment-naive and approximately 17 were IGHV unmutated. Mean yields were around 240,000 productive templates and 80,000 to 95,000 productive rearrangements per sample.

This clone has just a few counts. Its matching antigen is unknown. Study conclusions and caveats: The study found baseline clonality above age-matched healthy donors, tracking circulating CD8+ T-cell counts.

TCRdb's table, derived via immunoSEQ multiplex PCR, lists solely in-frame clones and lacks some. The sample gives 20,000 to 30,000 clones, roughly three quarters of which show up once; under 35% is in the top ten. The CDR3 is 13 residues long. CDR1 LNHDA and CDR2 SQIVND come from the germline V gene (reference sequence). V dropped 7 bases and J dropped 0 bases, with 9 bases sitting between them. This clonotype was obtained from a human donor with chronic lymphocytic leukemia. The chain combines TRBV19 with TRBJ1-1; D perhaps matches TRBD1 (6 bases). The input for sequencing was PBMCs, taken after 24 months of ibrutinib treatment. In nucleotides, the CDR3 is TGTGCCAGTAATACAGGGATGAACACTGAAGCTTTCTTT. Protein product: CASNTGMNTEAFF.